This entry lists 25 T cell receptor beta chains sequenced from one sample in a study of Ad26.COV2.S vaccination and SARS-CoV-2 variants. Some clones are missing from TCRdb's copy, which holds only in-frame ones; the method was immunoSEQ multiplex PCR. The sample carries 430,000 or so clones, about nine tenths recorded once. The treatment: roughly 20 received Ad26.COV2.S at low or high dose, single or two shots; several received placebo; per-sample allocation not given. Sampling took place 63 days after the first vaccine or placebo injection. The specimen was peripheral blood, collected in a trial of Ad26.COV2.S vaccine versus placebo. The origin of the receptors is a person aged 18-65 years who received the Ad26.COV2.S COVID-19 vaccine or a placebo.

This clone was seen only once. J is TRBJ1-2 and V is TRBV25-1, with 10 bases aligning to TRBD1. The length of the CDR3 is 14 residues. Germline CDR1 reads MGHDK; CDR2 reads SYGVNS. The V segment lost 2 bases and the J segment 8 bases; nucleotides outside the gene matches: 5. The CDR3 here is CASSELDRGSGYTF. The CDR3 DNA reads TGTGCCAGCAGTGAACTGGACAGGGGGAGCGGCTACACCTTC.

V gene TRBV3-1 (or the pseudogene TRBV3-2) combines with J gene TRBJ1-4, with a possible D match to TRBD1 (6 bases). Trimming left V 1 base short and J 5 bases short, with 14 bases between. CDR1 and CDR2 from the germline V gene are LGHDT and YNNKEL (reference sequence). The CDR3 runs to 16 residues. CDR3 sequence (DNA): TGTGCCAGCAGCCAAGGGGACACAGATCACAATGAAAAACTGTTTTTT. It encodes CASSQGDTDHNEKLFF.

The CDR3 DNA reads TGTGCCAGCAGCCAAACTAGCGGGAGGACCGTAGAGCAGTTCTTC. Translated, it gives CASSQTSGRTVEQFF. J is TRBJ2-1 and V is TRBV3-1 (or the pseudogene TRBV3-2), with TRBD2 matching 12 bases. Trimming at V came to 2 bases and at J to 10 bases, leaving 6 bases not matched to a gene. The length of the CDR3 is 15 residues. The germline gives CDR1 LGHDT, CDR2 YNNKEL (reference sequence).

The rearrangement uses TRBV7-6 and TRBJ1-2; 9 bases are a match to TRBD1. The V and J ends lost 0 bases and 4 bases, in that order; junction bases with no gene match: 3. CDR1 and CDR2 (germline): SGHVS, FNYEAQ. The CDR3 sequence is 15 residues long. The CDR3 loop reads CASSLATGGAYGYTF. DNA for the CDR3: TGTGCCAGCAGCTTAGCGACAGGGGGGGCCTATGGCTACACCTTC.

This clone has just a few counts. V gene TRBV30 combines with J gene TRBJ1-6; D not resolved. There are 13 residues in the CDR3. Trimming removed 3 bases at V and 7 bases at J, with 10 bases between. Germline V gives CDR1 GTSNPN, CDR2 SVGIG (reference sequence). The CDR3 DNA sequence: TGTGCCTGGAGCGATTCAGCGAATTCACCCCTCCACTTT. Translation gives CAWSDSANSPLHF.

This rearrangement joins TRBV4-1 to TRBJ1-4; TRBD1 is a possible D gene (6 bases). Per the germline V gene, CDR1 is MGHRA and CDR2 is YSYEKL. V was shortened by 0 bases and J by 8 bases, with 19 bases between the two germline ends. The CDR3 is made up of 17 amino acids. CDR3: CASSQEGMGAWDEKLFF. The CDR3, as DNA: TGCGCCAGCAGCCAAGAGGGTATGGGGGCTTGGGACGAAAAACTGTTTTTT.

This chain uses TRBV7-2 with TRBJ2-7, with D unclear. Germline-derived CDR1 and CDR2 are SGHTA and FQGNSA. The CDR3 extends over 15 amino acids. Trimming removed 1 base at V and 0 bases at J, with 10 bases between. This CDR3 is CASSLGHSLSYEQYF. The CDR3 DNA reads TGTGCCAGCAGCTTAGGGCACTCCCTCTCCTACGAGCAGTACTTC.

The chain recombines TRBV7-8 with TRBJ1-4; 8 bases fit TRBD1. Germline V gene data show CDR1 as SGHVS and CDR2 as FQNEAQ. V shed 5 bases, J shed 7 bases, and the junction held 6 bases outside the gene matches. The CDR3 totals 14 residues. The CDR3 nucleotides read TGTGCCAGCAGCCGTGGACAGGGCCCTGAAAAACTGTTTTTT. Translating it yields CASSRGQGPEKLFF.

V gene TRBV4-3 combines with J gene TRBJ2-7; D may match TRBD1 or TRBD2 (6 bases each). V lost 1 base to trimming and J lost 2 bases, with 12 bases between them. Germline CDR1 reads LGHNA; CDR2 reads YSLEER. CDR3 length: 15 amino acids. The CDR3 protein is CASSQVWGAPYEQYF. CDR3 nucleotides: TGCGCCAGCAGCCAAGTGTGGGGGGCCCCCTACGAGCAGTACTTC.

The rearrangement links TRBV27 to TRBJ1-1; TRBD1 is a possible D gene (6 bases). The germline V gene encodes CDR1 MNHEY and CDR2 SMNVEV (reference sequence). Trimming left V 5 bases short and J 3 bases short, with 19 bases between. The CDR3 runs to 16 residues. Here the CDR3 DNA reads TGTGCCAGCAGTCCCCAGACAGGAACCGGGTACACTGAAGCTTTCTTT. Translating it yields CASSPQTGTGYTEAFF.

For this clone: The junction departs from germline at one end; a sequencing error may be responsible. This CDR3 reads CASSLAGTGAAYDRQYF. CDR3 sequence (DNA): TGCGCCAGCAGCTTGGCCGGGACAGGGGCTGCGTATGATAGGCAGTATTTT. The chain is built from TRBV5-1 and TRBJ2-3; TRBD1 aligns across 10 bases. Germline values: CDR1 SGHRS, CDR2 YFSETQ. This CDR3 spans 17 amino acids.

The V and J genes are TRBV5-4 and TRBJ2-7, with a possible D match to TRBD1 (6 bases). Trimming took off 0 bases at V and 2 bases at J, with 12 bases between the two ends. The length of the CDR3 is 15 residues. Germline V gene sequence: CDR1 SGHNT, CDR2 YYREEE (reference sequence). Here the CDR3 DNA reads TGTGCCAGCAGCTTGGGCTCAGGGGCCGCCTACGAGCAGTACTTC. Translation: CASSLGSGAAYEQYF.

This chain connects TRBV12-5 to TRBJ2-3; D is ambiguous. The CDR3 contains 13 residues. The V end lost 7 bases, the J end lost 3 bases, and 11 bases lay between the germline ends. Looked up from germline, CDR1 is LGHNT and CDR2 is FRNRAP. This CDR3 reads CASAQDLTDTQYF. In nucleotides, the CDR3 is TGTGCTAGTGCACAAGACTTAACAGATACGCAGTATTTT.

The chain couples TRBV29-1 to TRBJ2-7, with D unresolved. Trimming pared 5 bases from V and 3 bases from J, leaving 14 bases between. In germline, CDR1 is SQVTM, CDR2 ANQGSEA. The CDR3 sequence is 13 residues long. The CDR3 DNA reads as TGCAGCGTTACCGCGGTTGGGTACTACGAGCAGTACTTC. Translating it yields CSVTAVGYYEQYF.

The V gene is TRBV15, the J gene TRBJ2-1; D is unclear. V was trimmed by 1 base and J by 0 bases, leaving 10 bases between them. Per the germline V gene, CDR1 is LNHNV and CDR2 is YYDKDF (reference sequence). This CDR3 has 16 residues. CDR3 sequence: CATSRAALSSYNEQFF. The CDR3 DNA follows: TGTGCCACCAGCAGAGCGGCGCTGAGCTCCTACAATGAGCAGTTCTTC.

The chain links TRBV19 to TRBJ1-3; the D gene is possibly TRBD1 (5 bases). Trimming removed 3 bases at V and 2 bases at J, with 14 bases between. Germline CDR1 is LNHDA and CDR2 is SQIVND (reference sequence). The CDR3 is 16 amino acids. Here the CDR3 DNA reads TGTGCCAGTAGTATGGAGAGGGGAGTCCCTGGAAACACCATATATTTT. Encoded protein: CASSMERGVPGNTIYF.

The chain employs TRBV29-1 and TRBJ2-7; D may be TRBD1 or TRBD2 (5 bases each). This CDR3 spans 11 amino acids. Germline V CDR1 and CDR2: SQVTM, ANQGSEA. Trimming took 5 bases from V and 6 from J, leaving 11 bases between them. For the CDR3, the DNA is TGCAGCGTTATCGGGGCCCTCGAGCAGTACTTC. This codes for CSVIGALEQYF.

The chain employs TRBV5-4 and TRBJ2-7; 8 bases map to TRBD2. The CDR3 covers 14 residues. CDR1 and CDR2 (germline): SGHNT, YYREEE (reference sequence). J gave up 5 bases and V 3 bases, and 7 bases lay outside the gene matches. CDR3 DNA: TGTGCCAGCAGCTCTGGACTAGCTGCAGACGAGCAGTACTTC. Translating it yields CASSSGLAADEQYF.

This sequence joins TRBV5-1 and TRBJ2-1; D perhaps matches TRBD2 (6 bases). This CDR3 contains 15 residues. The V gene lost 1 base and the J gene lost 6 bases, with 14 bases spanning the gap. Germline assignment: CDR1 SGHRS and CDR2 YFSETQ. CDR3 sequence (DNA): TGCGCCAGCAGCTTGTTACGGGGGAGTGGCAATGAGCAGTTCTTC. It codes for CASSLLRGSGNEQFF.

The chain uses TRBV3-1 (or the pseudogene TRBV3-2) and TRBJ2-1; 8 bases are shared with TRBD1. Germline values: CDR1 LGHDT, CDR2 YNNKEL (reference sequence). The V and J ends lost 1 base and 7 bases, in that order; junction bases with no gene match: 9. CDR3 length equals 16 residues. The CDR3 nucleotides are TGTGCCAGCAGCCAAGGGTCTACACAGGGGGGTAATGAGCAGTTCTTC. It specifies CASSQGSTQGGNEQFF.

The chain combines TRBV15 with TRBJ2-5; D is undetermined. In germline, CDR1 is LNHNV, CDR2 YYDKDF (reference sequence). This CDR3 has 14 residues. Trimming cost V 0 bases and J 1 base, with 6 bases left between them. For the CDR3, the DNA is TGTGCCACCAGCAGAGATCAGGCCCAAGAGACCCAGTACTTC. As protein: CATSRDQAQETQYF.

The chain joins TRBV6-6 to TRBJ2-3; D is possibly TRBD2 (6 bases). V was trimmed by 5 bases and J by 6 bases, leaving 6 bases between them. Germline V gives CDR1 MNHNY, CDR2 SVGAGI (reference sequence). This CDR3 is 11 amino acids long. Written as DNA, the CDR3 is TGTGCCAGCAGTGGGGGGGATACGCAGTATTTT. Translation gives CASSGGDTQYF.

This clone was picked up one time. The rearrangement links TRBV5-1 to TRBJ1-1, with 8 bases fitting TRBD1. The CDR3 consists of 15 residues. J was trimmed by 2 bases and V by 4 bases; bases with no gene match: 7. Germline loops: CDR1 SGHRS, CDR2 YFSETQ. The CDR3 sequence is CASSPDRGSNTEAFF. The CDR3 bases are TGCGCCAGCAGCCCAGACAGGGGCAGTAACACTGAAGCTTTCTTT.

The J gene is TRBJ2-1, the V gene TRBV6-2 or TRBV6-3; TRBD1 agrees at 10 bases. This CDR3 region has 16 residues. Germline assignment: CDR1 MNHEY and CDR2 SVGEGT. After removal of 4 bases from V and 5 bases from J, the junction contained 8 bases not matched to a gene. The CDR3 DNA is TGTGCCAGCAGTTCCTGGGGACAGGGGAGTGACAATGAGCAGTTCTTC. It yields the protein CASSSWGQGSDNEQFF.

The chain uses TRBV27 and TRBJ2-3, with D possibly TRBD2 on 6 matching bases. The germline V gene encodes CDR1 MNHEY and CDR2 SMNVEV (reference sequence). The germline V and J ends were trimmed by 3 bases and 2 bases, with 9 bases remaining between them. CDR3 size: 14 residues. This CDR3 reads CASSFSGSTDTQYF. As DNA, the CDR3 is TGTGCCAGCAGTTTCAGCGGGTCCACAGATACGCAGTATTTT.